This TCR beta chain appears in the sequencing data of a study of blood T cells in healthy people across ages. Study observations and caveats: Naive T cell percentage by flow cytometry tracked strongly with beta diversity.

This CDR3 region has 13 residues. Germline V CDR1 and CDR2: MNHEY, SMNVEV (reference sequence). V shed 6 bases and J shed 1 base, with 9 bases lying between them. The sample holds a few counts of this clonotype. No antigen is known for it. The use of a sample-barcoded 5' primer and a J-beta primer mix characterized a second PCR of roughly 7 to 11 cycles. Each cDNA was tagged by a template-switch adaptor containing 12 random nucleotides. Sequencing recovered at least 2.5 million CDR3-containing paired-end reads from each sample. TCRdb used MiXCR to reprocess the 5' RACE reads, holding one entry per CDR3 protein. The table has hundreds of thousands of distinct CDR3 sequences, 40% to 60% seen once; the top ten hold around 15%.

Sequencing was carried out using blood. This sequence originates from a man younger than 45 in good health. The rearrangement links TRBV27 to TRBJ1-2, with D perhaps TRBD1 (6 bases). CDR3 DNA: TGTGCCAGCAGGAAGGACAGTAACTATGGCTACACCTTC. Translation: CASRKDSNYGYTF.